This entry lists 32 T cell receptor beta chains sequenced from one sample in a study of blood T cells in healthy people across ages (dated by TCRdb to between 2014 and 2017). Libraries were built with 5' RACE. TCRdb lists the instrument as Illumina HiSeq 2500. A second PCR of roughly 6 to 12 cycles was run with a J-beta primer mix and a sample-barcoded 5' primer. TCRdb redid the processing of the public reads, applying fastp at Q25 and MiXCR, and retained in-frame beta chains. Records with the same CDR3 protein are collapsed into one entry carrying the most frequent genes and DNA. The sample profile shows about 640,000 distinct CDR3 sequences; roughly 58% of them were found once. The ten top clones hold 30% to 45% of the sample. Sequencing was carried out using blood. These TCRs come from a man aged 60-69 years in good health.

This clonotype appeared a few times. The J gene is TRBJ1-6, the V gene TRBV10-3, with TRBD1 identical over 7 bases. The V and J ends lost 6 bases and 9 bases, in that order; junction bases with no gene match: 8. The CDR3 is 14 residues long. Germline values: CDR1 ENHRY, CDR2 SYGVKD. The CDR3 spells CAIRGTDDGSPLHF. The CDR3 coding sequence is TGTGCCATCAGAGGGACAGATGATGGTTCACCCCTCCACTTT.

Remarks on this clonotype: A junction boundary mismatches the germline segment, possibly from a read error. The V call is TRBV2, the J call TRBJ1-6, with unresolved D. The length of the CDR3 is 12 residues. CDR1 is SNHLY, CDR2 FYNNEI, per germline. For the CDR3, the DNA is TGTGCCAGCGGTGATAGGCCGACACCCCTCCACTTT. It yields the protein CASGDRPTPLHF.

This chain uses TRBV29-1 with TRBJ2-5; the D call may be TRBD1 or TRBD2 (5 bases each). This CDR3 contains 13 residues. In germline, CDR1 is SQVTM, CDR2 ANQGSEA. V lost 7 bases and J lost 0, with 12 bases in between. CDR3 sequence: CSAGTLYQETQYF. CDR3 coding DNA: TGCAGCGCGGGGACCCTGTACCAAGAGACCCAGTACTTC.

The chain links TRBV5-1 to TRBJ2-5; D possibly uses TRBD1 or TRBD2 (5 bases each). Germline V gives CDR1 SGHRS, CDR2 YFSETQ. The V end was cut by 6 bases, the J end by 5 bases, with 14 bases between. This CDR3 spans 13 amino acids. This CDR3 reads CASNLGAGETQYF. The CDR3 DNA reads as TGCGCCAGCAATCTCGGGGCCGGGGAGACCCAGTACTTC.

The rearrangement joins TRBV25-1 to TRBJ1-2; possible D gene TRBD1, 5 bases. V was pared by 1 base and J by 4 bases, with 13 bases between. This CDR3 is 15 amino acids long. The germline gives CDR1 MGHDK, CDR2 SYGVNS. The chain's CDR3 is CASSELVGEGYGYTF. The CDR3 nucleotides are TGTGCCAGCAGTGAATTGGTAGGGGAGGGCTATGGCTACACCTTC.

This clonotype was seen at least ten times. This rearrangement joins TRBV13 to TRBJ2-7, with a possible D match to TRBD1 (5 bases). V dropped 3 bases and J dropped 2 bases, with 8 bases sitting between them. Germline assignment: CDR1 PRHDT and CDR2 FYEKMQ (reference sequence). This CDR3 spans 13 amino acids. The CDR3 here is CASSLARAYEQYF. The DNA for the CDR3 is TGTGCCAGCAGCTTGGCCAGGGCCTACGAGCAGTACTTC.

The rearrangement uses TRBV29-1 and TRBJ1-1; possibly TRBD1 for D (6 bases). CDR3 length: 12 amino acids. Between the trimmed V and J ends, which lost 6 bases and 4 bases, there was a span of 12 bases. Germline CDR1 is SQVTM and CDR2 is ANQGSEA. The chain's CDR3 is CSVWGLGTEAFF. As DNA, the CDR3 is TGCAGCGTGTGGGGGCTTGGCACTGAAGCTTTCTTT.

This clonotype was recorded many times. The rearrangement links TRBV10-3 to TRBJ2-3, with D possibly matching TRBD1 (5 bases). From germline, CDR1 is ENHRY and CDR2 SYGVKD. V gave up 6 bases and J gave up 0 bases, with 10 bases separating them. CDR3 length equals 14 residues. CDR3 in amino acids: CAIRPDSSTDTQYF. As DNA, the CDR3 is TGTGCCATCAGACCAGACAGTAGCACAGATACGCAGTATTTT.

In the case of this clonotype: A junction end diverges from the germline sequence, so it may reflect a read error. The V gene is TRBV5-1, the J gene TRBJ2-3, with D perhaps being TRBD1 or TRBD2 (6 bases each). CDR3 length equals 15 residues. Germline assignment: CDR1 SGHRS and CDR2 YFSETQ. CDR3 sequence reads: CASSLVGGPTDTQYF. The DNA for the CDR3 is TGTGCCAGCAGCTTAGTGGGGGGCCCCACAGATACGCAGTATTTT.

V is TRBV9 and J is TRBJ2-3, with a tentative D call TRBD2 (6 bases). Germline CDR1 reads SGDLS; CDR2 reads YYNGEE. Trimming took 0 bases from V and 2 from J, leaving 13 bases between them. This CDR3 has 16 amino acids. The CDR3: CASSVGVSGFTDTQYF. The CDR3 region has the DNA TGTGCCAGCAGCGTAGGTGTTAGCGGTTTCACAGATACGCAGTATTTT.

On this clonotype itself: A read error may account for a junction end that differs from germline. The CDR3 DNA sequence: TGTGCCAGCAGTTACCGAATACCCACAGATACACAGTATTTT. This codes for CASSYRIPTDTQYF. V and J are TRBV6-5 and TRBJ2-3, with D unresolved. This CDR3 has 14 residues. The V gene's germline CDR1 is MNHEY and CDR2 SVGAGI.

The chain has TRBV7-2 and TRBJ2-2, with 11 positions matching TRBD1. This CDR3 comprises 18 residues. CDR1 and CDR2 (germline): SGHTA, FQGNSA. Losses at the gene ends were 3 bases for V and 0 bases for J; bases not matched to a gene: 6. Written as DNA, the CDR3 is TGTGCCAGCAGCTTTTGGACAGGGGGCATTACGAACACCGGGGAGCTGTTTTTT. This codes for CASSFWTGGITNTGELFF.

The rearrangement uses TRBV12-3 or TRBV12-4 and TRBJ2-7, with D possibly TRBD2 on 6 matching bases. Deletions cut 6 bases from V and 3 bases from J, with 15 bases between. This CDR3 region has 14 residues. The CDR3 sequence is CASRGGGAVYEQYF. CDR3 in DNA: TGTGCCAGCAGGGGAGGCGGGGCCGTCTACGAGCAGTACTTC.

V usage is TRBV10-3 and J usage is TRBJ2-3; tentatively, D is TRBD1 or TRBD2 (6 bases each). CDR1 is ENHRY and CDR2 is SYGVKD in the germline V gene. Trimming took 0 bases from V and 7 from J, leaving 14 bases between them. The CDR3 is 15 amino acids. The CDR3 loop reads CAISESRGADNTQYF. The CDR3 DNA reads as TGTGCCATCAGTGAGTCGAGGGGGGCGGATAATACGCAGTATTTT.

This clonotype was seen just once. The rearrangement uses TRBV20-1 and TRBJ1-4; D is possibly TRBD1 (5 bases). The CDR3 totals 13 residues. Germline V gives CDR1 DFQATT, CDR2 SNEGSKA (reference sequence). The V and J ends lost 3 bases and 7 bases respectively, with 12 bases between them. CDR3 sequence (DNA): TGCAGTGCTAGCCCAGGGCCGGGTGAAAAACTGTTTTTT. It codes for CSASPGPGEKLFF.

This clonotype has a single count. V and J are TRBV7-9 and TRBJ2-1; D is possibly TRBD1 or TRBD2 (5 bases each). Between the trimmed V and J ends, which lost 4 bases and 5 bases, there was a span of 12 bases. Germline assignment: CDR1 SEHNR and CDR2 FQNEAQ (reference sequence). The CDR3 is 14 residues long. In DNA, the CDR3 is TGTGCCAGCAGCTCCGGGACGTCGAACAATGAGCAGTTCTTC. It encodes CASSSGTSNNEQFF.

The rearrangement uses TRBV5-1 and TRBJ2-6, with D perhaps TRBD1 (6 bases). Trimming removed 4 bases at V and 0 bases at J, with 17 bases between. Germline lookup yields CDR1 SGHRS and CDR2 YFSETQ. There are 18 residues in the CDR3. For the CDR3, the DNA is TGCGCCAGCAGCCACTCAGGGGTCCCTTCCTCTGGGGCCAACGTCCTGACTTTC. This codes for CASSHSGVPSSGANVLTF.

This clonotype has only one observation. The genes are TRBV12-3 or TRBV12-4 and TRBJ1-5; no clear D. The length of the CDR3 is 12 residues. V was pared by 5 bases and J by 10 bases, with 12 bases between. The CDR3 protein is CASSPSQAPQHF. The CDR3 nucleotides read TGTGCCAGCAGTCCCAGTCAGGCCCCCCAGCATTTT.

Only a few counts were recorded for this clonotype. A read error may explain this, as a much larger clone is one base away. This chain uses TRBV5-6 with TRBJ2-5; perhaps TRBD2 as D (6 bases). Between the trimmed V and J ends, which lost 2 bases and 5 bases, there was a span of 16 bases. Per the germline V gene, CDR1 is SGHDT and CDR2 is YYEEEE. This CDR3 is built from 15 residues. The CDR3 sequence: CASSFRRLGGETQYF. For the CDR3, the DNA is TGTGCCAGCAGCTTTAGACGGCTCGGGGGTGAGACCCAGTACTTC.

The gene calls are TRBV11-2 and TRBJ2-5; 12 positions agree with TRBD1. CDR3 length: 13 amino acids. The J segment lost 4 bases and the V segment lost 11 bases, leaving 5 bases of the junction unmatched. Germline CDR1 and CDR2: SGHAT and FQNNGV. The CDR3 nucleotides read TGTGCCGGGGGACAGGGGGCAAGAGAGACCCAGTACTTC. It encodes CAGGQGARETQYF.

This clonotype occurred a few times. This sequence joins TRBV2 and TRBJ2-1; D remains unclear. V lost 6 bases and J lost 0, with 12 bases in between. Germline assignment: CDR1 SNHLY and CDR2 FYNNEI. This CDR3 has 15 residues. The CDR3 DNA follows: TGTGCCAGCAGGGACCCGCCCAGCTCCTACAATGAGCAGTTCTTC. It yields the protein CASRDPPSSYNEQFF.

This clonotype was seen only once. V gene TRBV6-1 combines with J gene TRBJ2-3, with unresolved D. The germline V gene encodes CDR1 MNHNS and CDR2 SASEGT. The CDR3 totals 13 residues. The V and J ends lost 7 bases and 0 bases respectively, with 8 bases between them. This chain's CDR3 is CASMMGSTDTQYF. The CDR3, as DNA: TGTGCCAGCATGATGGGGAGCACAGATACGCAGTATTTT.

This chain links TRBV3-1 with TRBJ2-7; TRBD1 aligns across 9 bases. The V and J ends lost 4 bases and 5 bases, in that order; junction bases with no gene match: 6. The CDR3 is made up of 14 amino acids. From germline, CDR1 is LGHDT and CDR2 YNNKEL (reference sequence). CDR3 nucleotide sequence: TGTGCCAGCAGCCGGACAGGGGAGATCCACGAGCAGTACTTC. This codes for CASSRTGEIHEQYF.

This clonotype was observed a few times. This sequence joins TRBV6-2 or TRBV6-3 and TRBJ2-1; the D is unclear. CDR3 size: 20 residues. V was cut by 0 bases and J by 0 bases, with 21 bases left in between. Germline V gives CDR1 MNHEY, CDR2 SVGEGT. The CDR3 DNA is TGTGCCAGCAGTTACTCGAAGGGTTTTTCCGAGGAGATCTCCTACAATGAGCAGTTCTTC. It yields the protein CASSYSKGFSEEISYNEQFF.

The V and J genes are TRBV10-3 and TRBJ2-1; 7 nucleotides match TRBD1. With 11 bases clipped from V and 5 bases from J, the junction kept 6 bases outside the gene matches. Germline values: CDR1 ENHRY, CDR2 SYGVKD. The CDR3 has 12 residues. The CDR3 region is CAAQGPHNEQFF. CDR3 nucleotide sequence: TGTGCCGCACAGGGGCCCCACAATGAGCAGTTCTTC.

This chain links TRBV11-2 with TRBJ2-1; D remains ambiguous. The V gene's germline CDR1 is SGHAT and CDR2 FQNNGV. The length of the CDR3 is 13 residues. Deletions cut 5 bases from V and 7 bases from J, with 12 bases between. DNA for the CDR3: TGTGCCAGCAGCCGCCTTCTGGGAAATGAGCAGTTCTTC. Translating it yields CASSRLLGNEQFF.

This chain uses TRBV12-3 or TRBV12-4 with TRBJ1-1; D gene uncertain. Trimming removed 5 bases from V and 8 bases from J, with 12 bases in between. The CDR3 spans 12 residues. The CDR3 spells CASSPRGVEAFF. The CDR3 DNA sequence: TGTGCCAGCAGTCCCCGCGGGGTCGAAGCTTTCTTT.

This clonotype was observed a handful of times. V gene TRBV7-2 combines with J gene TRBJ1-2; no firm D call. Trimming left V 1 base short and J 1 base short, with 10 bases between. Per the germline V gene, CDR1 is SGHTA and CDR2 is FQGNSA. The CDR3 sequence is 15 residues long. This chain's CDR3 is CASSLGTYRNYGYTF. CDR3 sequence (DNA): TGTGCCAGCAGCTTAGGTACCTACCGTAACTATGGCTACACCTTC.

The V gene is TRBV29-1, the J gene TRBJ2-2; possibly TRBD1 for D (5 bases). In germline, CDR1 is SQVTM, CDR2 ANQGSEA. V was clipped by 2 bases and J by 2 bases, with 12 bases between them. The CDR3 runs to 15 residues. The CDR3 DNA is TGCAGCGTTGAACACGGACGGACAAACACCGGGGAGCTGTTTTTT. The encoded protein is CSVEHGRTNTGELFF.

V and J are TRBV25-1 and TRBJ1-2, with D maybe TRBD1 (6 bases). Deletions cut 10 bases from V and 4 bases from J, with 22 bases between. CDR1 is MGHDK and CDR2 is SYGVNS in the germline V gene. This CDR3 is built from 15 residues. The CDR3 DNA reads as TGTGCCACGGAAGGGACAAGGGGGTCGGGCTATGGCTACACCTTC. Translating it yields CATEGTRGSGYGYTF.

The V call is TRBV2, the J call TRBJ2-7, with a possible D match to TRBD1 (6 bases). Germline V gene sequence: CDR1 SNHLY, CDR2 FYNNEI. The CDR3 runs to 15 residues. Between the trimmed V and J ends, which lost 7 bases and 3 bases, there was a span of 19 bases. CDR3 amino acids: CASKRSGQLGYEQYF. Written as DNA, the CDR3 is TGTGCCAGCAAGAGGAGCGGACAGCTGGGCTACGAGCAGTACTTC.

This clonotype has only a few counts. The J gene is TRBJ1-6, the V gene TRBV28, with TRBD1 as a possible D gene (5 bases). The CDR3 has 12 amino acids. The germline V gene has CDR1 MDHEN and CDR2 SYDVKM. V was pared by 6 bases and J by 12 bases, with 12 bases between. CDR3 in DNA: TGTGCCAGCAGCGGGATGGGGGAACCCCTCCACTTT. Translation: CASSGMGEPLHF.